Described below is a single TCR beta chain sequence and its context. Its antigen is unidentified. The record originates from a study of type 1 and type 2 diabetes patients. Study as a whole: Donors were type 1 diabetes, type 2 diabetes, or nondiabetic controls.

Amplification started from genomic DNA. The TCR beta CDR3 region was amplified using 30 forward and 13 reverse primers. TCRdb ran MiXCR on the multiplex PCR reads and lists one entry per CDR3 protein. The table includes 250,000 or so distinct CDR3 sequences, 47% detected once. Anyone with other autoimmune disease or infection in the prior four weeks was excluded. Approximately 10 milliliters of peripheral blood were collected from each participant. The germline V gene encodes CDR1 MGHRA and CDR2 YSYEKL. CDR3 size: 16 residues. V was pared by 0 bases and J by 4 bases, with 16 bases between. Points from the study as a whole: Type 2 diabetes repertoires were more diverse than type 1 diabetes repertoires.

The sequence was collected from a man younger than 35 with type 2 diabetes. The sequenced sample was peripheral blood mononuclear cells (PBMCs). J is TRBJ2-7 and V is TRBV4-1, with D possibly matching TRBD2 (7 bases). The CDR3 sequence is CASSQEGGQGRYEQYF. The CDR3, as DNA: TGCGCCAGCAGCCAAGAGGGAGGGCAGGGGCGATACGAGCAGTACTTC.